These T cell receptor beta chains were read from a single sample in a study of cytomegalovirus exposure and HLA in healthy donors. Assay: immunoSEQ multiplex PCR; the TCRdb copy retains only in-frame clones and omits some. The profile shows 110,000 or so clones, roughly 70% of them singletons. The sequenced material came from PBMCs. These receptors came from a man between 35 and 55 years old in good health and CMV-seronegative. The CDR3 runs from the conserved cysteine through the conserved F or W. A D gene is named only where the DNA matches it firmly. Not all rows give a size; the values are once, few, many and, for expanded clones, a class.

V gene: TRBV7-6
D gene: TRBD1
clone size: .
J gene: TRBJ2-1
CDR3 DNA: TGTGCCAGCAGCTCCGGACAGGGGAGAGGCAATGAGCAGTTCTTC
CDR3 protein: CASSSGQGRGNEQFF

V gene: TRBV2
D gene: TRBD1
clone size: .
J gene: TRBJ1-4
CDR3 DNA: TGTGCCAGCAGTCTTCTCGGGACAGCTAATGAAAAACTGTTTTTT
CDR3 protein: CASSLLGTANEKLFF

V gene: TRBV6-1
D gene: .
clone size: .
J gene: TRBJ2-7
CDR3 DNA: TGTGCCAGCAGTGATCTTGGACAGGGAGGGAGGCCCTACGAGCAGTACTTC
CDR3 protein: CASSDLGQGGRPYEQYF

V gene: TRBV19
D gene: TRBD1
clone size: few
J gene: TRBJ2-6
CDR3 DNA: TGTGCCAGTAGTAGTACACAGGGGTCTGGGGCCAACGTCCTGACTTTC
CDR3 protein: CASSSTQGSGANVLTF

V gene: TRBV27
D gene: TRBD1
clone size: few
J gene: TRBJ2-5
CDR3 DNA: TGTGCCAGCAGCACGGACAGGTGGGGAGAGACCCAGTACTTC
CDR3 protein: CASSTDRWGETQYF

V gene: TRBV6-5
D gene: .
clone size: .
J gene: TRBJ2-1
CDR3 DNA: TGTGCCAGCAGTCTAGACCCCAGCTCCTACAATGAGCAGTTCTTC
CDR3 protein: CASSLDPSSYNEQFF

V gene: TRBV5-6
D gene: .
clone size: few
J gene: TRBJ2-7
CDR3 DNA: TGTGCCAGCAGCCTCCCTGCCGGGGCCTACGAGCAGTACTTC
CDR3 protein: CASSLPAGAYEQYF

V gene: TRBV6-5
D gene: TRBD1
clone size: many
J gene: TRBJ2-7
CDR3 DNA: TGTGCCAGCAGTTACTCGAGTCAGGGGGCCTACGAGCAGTACTTC
CDR3 protein: CASSYSSQGAYEQYF

V gene: TRBV6-5
D gene: .
clone size: .
J gene: TRBJ1-5
CDR3 DNA: TGTGCCAGCGGGAGGGGCCCCAACAATCAGCCCCAGCATTTT
CDR3 protein: CASGRGPNNQPQHF

V gene: TRBV27
D gene: TRBD1
clone size: .
J gene: TRBJ2-7
CDR3 DNA: TGTGCCACTACTGGACAGGGCTACGAGCAGTACTTC
CDR3 protein: CATTGQGYEQYF

V gene: TRBV18
D gene: TRBD2
clone size: .
J gene: TRBJ2-7
CDR3 DNA: TGTGCCAGCTCACCGGGACTAGCGGGGGGGACCTACGAGCAGTACTTC
CDR3 protein: CASSPGLAGGTYEQYF

V gene: TRBV28
D gene: .
clone size: .
J gene: TRBJ2-5
CDR3 DNA: TGTGCCAGCAGTCTCGACAGCTTTCAAGAGACCCAGTACTTC
CDR3 protein: CASSLDSFQETQYF

V gene: TRBV5-1
D gene: TRBD1
clone size: .
J gene: TRBJ2-3
CDR3 DNA: TGCGCCAGCAGTCGTACGCCGGGACAGGGGGCGACGAGCACAGATACGCAGTATTTT
CDR3 protein: CASSRTPGQGATSTDTQYF

V gene: TRBV5-1
D gene: .
clone size: .
J gene: TRBJ2-7
CDR3 DNA: TGCGCCAGCAGCTTGGCCCCGAGGGTAGGGACCTACGAGCAGTACTTC
CDR3 protein: CASSLAPRVGTYEQYF

V gene: TRBV4-1
D gene: .
clone size: .
J gene: TRBJ2-2
CDR3 DNA: TGCGCCAGCAGCCAATGGTCGGAGAGGTCCTCCGGGGAGCTGTTTTTT
CDR3 protein: CASSQWSERSSGELFF

V gene: TRBV4-1
D gene: .
clone size: .
J gene: TRBJ2-5
CDR3 DNA: TGCGCCAGCAGCCCACGACAGCAAGAGACCCAGTACTTC
CDR3 protein: CASSPRQQETQYF

V gene: TRBV4-1
D gene: TRBD1
clone size: .
J gene: TRBJ1-2
CDR3 DNA: TGCGCCAGCAGCCAGACTATCCGGGACAGGGGTCGGAACTATGGCTACACCTTC
CDR3 protein: CASSQTIRDRGRNYGYTF

V gene: TRBV5-1
D gene: .
clone size: once
J gene: TRBJ2-7
CDR3 DNA: TGCGCCAGCAGCGAAATACAGGGTGCGTACGAGCAGTACTTC
CDR3 protein: CASSEIQGAYEQYF

V gene: TRBV7-6
D gene: .
clone size: .
J gene: TRBJ2-2
CDR3 DNA: TGTGCCAGCAGCTGGGGGCTGGGCGGGAGACTTGGCGGGGAGCTGTTTTTT
CDR3 protein: CASSWGLGGRLGGELFF

V gene: TRBV19
D gene: TRBD1
clone size: few
J gene: TRBJ1-1
CDR3 DNA: TGTGCCAGTGCCCCTATACAGGGGAGCGGGAACACTGAAGCTTTCTTT
CDR3 protein: CASAPIQGSGNTEAFF

V gene: TRBV10-2
D gene: TRBD2
clone size: .
J gene: TRBJ2-2
CDR3 DNA: TGCGCCAGCACCCGGACTAGCGGGAGGGCCAGGACCGGGGAGCTGTTTTTT
CDR3 protein: CASTRTSGRARTGELFF

V gene: TRBV9
D gene: TRBD2
clone size: once
J gene: TRBJ2-1
CDR3 DNA: TGTGCCAGCAGCGTAAGTGGCCTAGCGGGTTACAATGAGCAGTTCTTC
CDR3 protein: CASSVSGLAGYNEQFF

V gene: TRBV30
D gene: .
clone size: .
J gene: TRBJ1-2
CDR3 DNA: TGTGCCTGGAGTGTAGTACTAATCCATGGCTACACCTTC
CDR3 protein: CAWSVVLIHGYTF

V gene: TRBV4-1
D gene: .
clone size: .
J gene: TRBJ2-7
CDR3 DNA: TGCGCCAGCAAACGGCCAGGAATAGACGAGCAGTACTTC
CDR3 protein: CASKRPGIDEQYF

V gene: TRBV6-5
D gene: TRBD1
clone size: few
J gene: TRBJ1-1
CDR3 DNA: TGTGCCAGCAGTTACTCAGGACAGGCCCGTGAAGCTTTCTTT
CDR3 protein: CASSYSGQAREAFF

V gene: TRBV6-4
D gene: .
clone size: .
J gene: TRBJ2-1
CDR3 DNA: TGTGCCAGCAGTGACTCCGAGCGCAGCTCCTACAATGAGCAGTTCTTC
CDR3 protein: CASSDSERSSYNEQFF

V gene: TRBV14
D gene: TRBD2
clone size: .
J gene: TRBJ2-3
CDR3 DNA: TGTGCCAGCAGCCAAGTTGGGGGAGTAGCGGGAACAGATACGCAGTATTTT
CDR3 protein: CASSQVGGVAGTDTQYF

V gene: TRBV7-9
D gene: .
clone size: .
J gene: TRBJ1-1
CDR3 DNA: TGTGCCAGCAGTCGTACAGGCACTACGAACACTGAAGCTTTCTTT
CDR3 protein: CASSRTGTTNTEAFF

V gene: TRBV18
D gene: .
clone size: .
J gene: TRBJ2-1
CDR3 DNA: TGTGCCAGCTCACCAACGAGACAAACCTACAATGAGCAGTTCTTC
CDR3 protein: CASSPTRQTYNEQFF

V gene: TRBV19
D gene: .
clone size: .
J gene: TRBJ2-7
CDR3 DNA: TGTGCCAGTAGTCACCCCGGACAGCGTGCCTACGAGCAGTACTTC
CDR3 protein: CASSHPGQRAYEQYF

V gene: TRBV14
D gene: .
clone size: .
J gene: TRBJ2-5
CDR3 DNA: TGTGCCAGCAGCTACTACCAAGAGACCCAGTACTTC
CDR3 protein: CASSYYQETQYF

V gene: TRBV15
D gene: TRBD2
clone size: .
J gene: TRBJ2-1
CDR3 DNA: TGTGCCACCAGCCCAGGACTAGCGGGAGGAGCTGAGCAGTTCTTC
CDR3 protein: CATSPGLAGGAEQFF

V gene: TRBV7-8
D gene: .
clone size: .
J gene: TRBJ1-2
CDR3 DNA: TGTGCCAGCAGCTTTGGCAGGGCGGTTGGCTACACCTTC
CDR3 protein: CASSFGRAVGYTF

V gene: TRBV4-3
D gene: TRBD1
clone size: once
J gene: TRBJ1-2
CDR3 DNA: TGCGCCAGCAGCCCCGGGACAGGGGGCGGTGGCTACACCTTC
CDR3 protein: CASSPGTGGGGYTF

V gene: TRBV28
D gene: .
clone size: .
J gene: TRBJ2-3
CDR3 DNA: TGTGCCAGCAGTTTACCTTCCGCAGCTTCCACAGATATGCAGTATTTT
CDR3 protein: CASSLPSAASTDMQYF

V gene: TRBV27
D gene: .
clone size: .
J gene: TRBJ1-1
CDR3 DNA: TGTGCCAGCAGTTTCGGGAACTTGAACACTGAAGCTTTCTTT
CDR3 protein: CASSFGNLNTEAFF

V gene: TRBV7-9
D gene: .
clone size: once
J gene: TRBJ1-1
CDR3 DNA: TGTGCCAGCAGCTTAGTATTAAGCCAGGGTGCTGAAGCTTTCTTT
CDR3 protein: CASSLVLSQGAEAFF

V gene: TRBV27
D gene: .
clone size: .
J gene: TRBJ1-5
CDR3 DNA: TGTGCCAGCAGTAAGGGGGATAGCAATCAGCCCCAGCATTTT
CDR3 protein: CASSKGDSNQPQHF

V gene: TRBV28
D gene: TRBD1
clone size: .
J gene: TRBJ1-5
CDR3 DNA: TGTGCCAGCAGTTTAATCATGGGGGACAGGGGTCAGCCCCAGCATTTT
CDR3 protein: CASSLIMGDRGQPQHF

V gene: TRBV6-5
D gene: TRBD1
clone size: .
J gene: TRBJ1-2
CDR3 DNA: TGTGCCAGCAGGGATAACGGACAGGGCGCCTATGGCTACACCTTC
CDR3 protein: CASRDNGQGAYGYTF

V gene: TRBV7-6
D gene: TRBD2
clone size: .
J gene: TRBJ2-3
CDR3 DNA: TGTGCCAGCAGCTTAGGCTCTAGCGGGGGCACAGATACGCAGTATTTT
CDR3 protein: CASSLGSSGGTDTQYF

V gene: TRBV25-1
D gene: TRBD1
clone size: .
J gene: TRBJ2-1
CDR3 DNA: TGTGCCAGCAACAGGGGCGGAAAATACAATGAGCAGTTCTTC
CDR3 protein: CASNRGGKYNEQFF

V gene: TRBV2
D gene: TRBD1
clone size: few
J gene: TRBJ2-5
CDR3 DNA: TGTGCCACCTCGAGGGACAGCCAAGAGACCCAGTACTTC
CDR3 protein: CATSRDSQETQYF

V gene: TRBV19
D gene: .
clone size: .
J gene: TRBJ1-5
CDR3 DNA: TGTGCCAGTAGTGGGCAGGGGCGACATGGGGAGCCCCAGCATTTT
CDR3 protein: CASSGQGRHGEPQHF

V gene: TRBV5-1
D gene: TRBD1
clone size: .
J gene: TRBJ2-7
CDR3 DNA: TGCGCCAGCAGCCGGGACAGGGGGCACTCCTACGAGCAGTACTTC
CDR3 protein: CASSRDRGHSYEQYF

V gene: TRBV6-5
D gene: .
clone size: .
J gene: TRBJ1-2
CDR3 DNA: TGTGCCAGCAGTTTAGACAGCTATGGCTACACCTTC
CDR3 protein: CASSLDSYGYTF

V gene: TRBV28
D gene: .
clone size: .
J gene: TRBJ2-6
CDR3 DNA: TGTGCCAGCAGTCCCTTTGGCCCGTCCTCTGGGGCCAACGTCCTGACTTTC
CDR3 protein: CASSPFGPSSGANVLTF

V gene: TRBV5-6
D gene: TRBD1
clone size: .
J gene: TRBJ1-2
CDR3 DNA: TGTGCCAGCAGCCTGGGAGGGACAGTATTGGTTAACTATGGCTACACCTTC
CDR3 protein: CASSLGGTVLVNYGYTF

V gene: TRBV11-2
D gene: .
clone size: .
J gene: TRBJ1-2
CDR3 DNA: TGTGCCAGCAGCTTAGGGCAGGCTAACTATGGCTACACCTTC
CDR3 protein: CASSLGQANYGYTF

V gene: TRBV29-1
D gene: .
clone size: .
J gene: TRBJ2-7
CDR3 DNA: TGCAACGTTGACGGTCGGGGAGAGTCCTACGAGCAGTACTTC
CDR3 protein: CNVDGRGESYEQYF

V gene: TRBV5-6
D gene: .
clone size: .
J gene: TRBJ1-1
CDR3 DNA: TGTGCCAGCACCCACCTACAAGACAAGAACACTGAAGCTTTCTTT
CDR3 protein: CASTHLQDKNTEAFF

V gene: TRBV7-9
D gene: .
clone size: .
J gene: TRBJ2-1
CDR3 DNA: TGTGCCAGCAGCACAAAAGGACAGTACAATGAGCAGTTCTTC
CDR3 protein: CASSTKGQYNEQFF